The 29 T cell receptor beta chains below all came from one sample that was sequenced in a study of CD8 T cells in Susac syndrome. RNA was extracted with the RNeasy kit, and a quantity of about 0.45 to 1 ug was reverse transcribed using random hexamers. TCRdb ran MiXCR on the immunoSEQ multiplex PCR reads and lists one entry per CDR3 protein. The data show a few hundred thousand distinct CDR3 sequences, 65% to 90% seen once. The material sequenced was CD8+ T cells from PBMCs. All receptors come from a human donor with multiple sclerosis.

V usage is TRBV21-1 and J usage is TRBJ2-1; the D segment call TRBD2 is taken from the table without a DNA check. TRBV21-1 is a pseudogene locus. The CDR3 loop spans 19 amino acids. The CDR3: CARTIGGFDGRPIHNEQFF. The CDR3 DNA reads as TGTGCCAGGACGATTGGGGGGTTTGACGGCCGTCCGATCCACAATGAGCAGTTCTTC.

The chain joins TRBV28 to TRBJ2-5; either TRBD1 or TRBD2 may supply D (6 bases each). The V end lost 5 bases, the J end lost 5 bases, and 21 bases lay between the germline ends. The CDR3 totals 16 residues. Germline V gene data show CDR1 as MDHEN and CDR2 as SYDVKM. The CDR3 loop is CASSRGYRAQTETQYF. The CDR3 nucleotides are TGTGCCAGCAGTCGGGGGTACAGGGCCCAGACGGAGACCCAGTACTTC.

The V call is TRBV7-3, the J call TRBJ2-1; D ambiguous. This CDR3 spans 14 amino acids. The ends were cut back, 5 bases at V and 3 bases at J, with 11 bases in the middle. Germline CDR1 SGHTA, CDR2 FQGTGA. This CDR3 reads CASSPSAGYNEQFF. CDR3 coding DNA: TGTGCCAGCAGCCCCTCTGCAGGCTACAATGAGCAGTTCTTC.

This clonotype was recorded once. The CDR3 DNA is TGTGCCAGTACTCCAGGGACTAGCCTCTACAATGAGCAGTTCTTC. This encodes CASTPGTSLYNEQFF. This chain uses TRBV19 with TRBJ2-1, with 9 bases that match TRBD2. The V and J ends lost 7 bases and 3 bases, in that order; junction bases with no gene match: 7. Germline loops: CDR1 LNHDA, CDR2 SQIVND (reference sequence). The CDR3 covers 15 residues.

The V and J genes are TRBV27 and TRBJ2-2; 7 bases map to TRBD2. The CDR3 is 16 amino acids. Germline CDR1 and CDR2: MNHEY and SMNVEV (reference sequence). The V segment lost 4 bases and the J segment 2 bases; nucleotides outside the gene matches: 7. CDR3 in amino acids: CASSSRGLVNTGELFF. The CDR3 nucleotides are TGTGCCAGCAGTTCACGAGGACTAGTAAACACCGGGGAGCTGTTTTTT.

In DNA, the CDR3 is TGTGCCATCAGTGAGTCGGACGGCTCGAACACTGAAGCTTTCTTT. Translation: CAISESDGSNTEAFF. The gene calls are TRBV10-3 and TRBJ1-1; D not resolved. This CDR3 region has 15 residues. The V gene lost 0 bases and the J gene lost 1 base, with 9 bases spanning the gap. Germline V gene data show CDR1 as ENHRY and CDR2 as SYGVKD.

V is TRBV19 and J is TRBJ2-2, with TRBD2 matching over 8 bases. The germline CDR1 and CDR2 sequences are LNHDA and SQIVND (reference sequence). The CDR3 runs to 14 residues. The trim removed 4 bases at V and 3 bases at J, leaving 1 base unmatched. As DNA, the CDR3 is TGTGCCAGTAGTAGGCGGGGGGACACCGGGGAGCTGTTTTTT. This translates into CASSRRGDTGELFF. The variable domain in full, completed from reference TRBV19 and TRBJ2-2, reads DGGITQSPKYLFRKEGQNVTLSCEQNLNHDAMYWYRQDPGQGLRLIYYSQIVNDFQKGDIAEGYSVSREKKESFPLTVTSAQKNPTAFYLCASSRRGDTGELFFGEGSRLTVL.

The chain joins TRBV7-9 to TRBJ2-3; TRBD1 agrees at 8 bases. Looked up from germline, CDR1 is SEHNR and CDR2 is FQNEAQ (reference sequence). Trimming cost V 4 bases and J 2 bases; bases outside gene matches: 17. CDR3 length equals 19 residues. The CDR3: CASSSPTGADHILTDTQYF. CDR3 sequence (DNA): TGTGCCAGCAGCTCCCCGACAGGGGCCGACCATATTCTCACAGATACGCAGTATTTT.

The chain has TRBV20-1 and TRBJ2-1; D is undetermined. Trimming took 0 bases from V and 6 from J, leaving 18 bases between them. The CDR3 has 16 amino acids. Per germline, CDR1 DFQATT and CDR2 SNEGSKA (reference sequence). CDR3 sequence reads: CSARDYEDARPNEQFF. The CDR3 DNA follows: TGCAGTGCTAGAGATTATGAGGACGCTCGTCCCAATGAGCAGTTCTTC.

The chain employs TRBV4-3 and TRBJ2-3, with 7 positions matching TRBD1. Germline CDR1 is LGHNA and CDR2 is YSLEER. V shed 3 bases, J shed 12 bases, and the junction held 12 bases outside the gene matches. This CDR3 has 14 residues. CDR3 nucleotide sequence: TGCGCCAGCAGCCAGGGGGTGACAGGGATAAAACAGTATTTT. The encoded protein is CASSQGVTGIKQYF.

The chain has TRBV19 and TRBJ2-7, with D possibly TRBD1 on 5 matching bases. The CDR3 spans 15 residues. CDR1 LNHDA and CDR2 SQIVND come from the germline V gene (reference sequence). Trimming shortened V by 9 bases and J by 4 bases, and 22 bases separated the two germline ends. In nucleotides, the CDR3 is TGTGCCAGCCAACGCAGGGTTAGTGGGCCTTACGAGCAGTACTTC. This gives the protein CASQRRVSGPYEQYF.

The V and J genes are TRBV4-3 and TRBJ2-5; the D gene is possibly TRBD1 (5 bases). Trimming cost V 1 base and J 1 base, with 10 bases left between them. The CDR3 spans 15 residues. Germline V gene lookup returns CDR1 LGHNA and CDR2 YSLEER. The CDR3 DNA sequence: TGCGCCAGCAGCCAAGGAATCAGGGCCCAAGAGACCCAGTACTTC. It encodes CASSQGIRAQETQYF.

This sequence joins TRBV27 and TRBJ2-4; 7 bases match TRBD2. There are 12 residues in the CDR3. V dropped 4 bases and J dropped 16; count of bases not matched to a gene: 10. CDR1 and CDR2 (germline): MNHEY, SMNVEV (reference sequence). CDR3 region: CASSSSLAGPYF. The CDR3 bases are TGTGCCAGCAGTTCCTCGTTAGCGGGTCCTTACTTC.

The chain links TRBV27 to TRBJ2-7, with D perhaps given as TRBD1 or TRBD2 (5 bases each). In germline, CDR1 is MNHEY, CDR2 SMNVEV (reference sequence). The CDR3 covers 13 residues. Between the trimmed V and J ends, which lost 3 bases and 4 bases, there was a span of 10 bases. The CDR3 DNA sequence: TGTGCCAGCAGTTTTTTCTGGGGGTACGAGCAGTACTTC. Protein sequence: CASSFFWGYEQYF.

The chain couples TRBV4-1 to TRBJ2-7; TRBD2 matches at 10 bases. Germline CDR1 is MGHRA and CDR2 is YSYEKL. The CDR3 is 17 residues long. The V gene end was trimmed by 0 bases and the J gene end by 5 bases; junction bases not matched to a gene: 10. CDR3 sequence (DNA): TGCGCCAGCAGCCAAGAGCCACGGCTAGCGGGAGCCCACGAGCAGTACTTC. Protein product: CASSQEPRLAGAHEQYF.

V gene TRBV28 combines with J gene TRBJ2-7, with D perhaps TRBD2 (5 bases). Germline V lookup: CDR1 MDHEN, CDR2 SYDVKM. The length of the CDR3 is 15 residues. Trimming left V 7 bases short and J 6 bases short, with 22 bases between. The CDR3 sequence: CASNSPLPSSVEQYF. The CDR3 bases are TGTGCCAGCAACTCCCCACTTCCTAGCTCGGTCGAGCAGTACTTC.

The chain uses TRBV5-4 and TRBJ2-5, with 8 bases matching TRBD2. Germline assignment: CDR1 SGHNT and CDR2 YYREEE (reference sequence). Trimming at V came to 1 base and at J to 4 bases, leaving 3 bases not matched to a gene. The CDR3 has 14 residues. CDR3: CASSLWLAGETQYF. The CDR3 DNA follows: TGTGCCAGCAGCTTGTGGCTAGCGGGAGAGACCCAGTACTTC.

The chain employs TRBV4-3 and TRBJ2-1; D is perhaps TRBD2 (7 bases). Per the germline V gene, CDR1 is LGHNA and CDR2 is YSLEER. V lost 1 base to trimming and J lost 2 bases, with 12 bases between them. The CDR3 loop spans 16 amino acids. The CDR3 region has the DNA TGCGCCAGCAGCCAAGTACGGGGGGCGACCTACAATGAGCAGTTCTTC. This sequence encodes CASSQVRGATYNEQFF.

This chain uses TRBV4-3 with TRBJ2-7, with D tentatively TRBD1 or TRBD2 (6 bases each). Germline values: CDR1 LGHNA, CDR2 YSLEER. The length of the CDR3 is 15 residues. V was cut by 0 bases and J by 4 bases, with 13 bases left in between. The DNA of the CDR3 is TGCGCCAGCAGCCAAGAGAGGGGGGACGGGTACGAGCAGTACTTC. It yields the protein CASSQERGDGYEQYF.

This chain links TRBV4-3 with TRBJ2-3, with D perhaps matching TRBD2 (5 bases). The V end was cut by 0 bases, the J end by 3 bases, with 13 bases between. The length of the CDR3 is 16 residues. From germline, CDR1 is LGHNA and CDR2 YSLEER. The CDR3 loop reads CASSQDPTSGTDTQYF. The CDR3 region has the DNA TGCGCCAGCAGCCAAGATCCCACTAGTGGAACAGATACGCAGTATTTT.

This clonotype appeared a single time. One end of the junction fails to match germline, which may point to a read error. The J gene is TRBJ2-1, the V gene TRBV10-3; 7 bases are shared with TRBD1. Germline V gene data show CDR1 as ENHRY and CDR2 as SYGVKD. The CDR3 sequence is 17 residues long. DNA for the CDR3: TGTGCCATCGGTGAGGGAGACAGGGCCAGCTCCTACAATGAGCAGTTCTTC. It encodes CAIGEGDRASSYNEQFF.

The CDR3 nucleotides read TGTGCCAGCAGCCACCTAAGCGGGAGGCTCTACGAGCAGTACTTC. It specifies CASSHLSGRLYEQYF. This chain uses TRBV7-6 with TRBJ2-7; 9 positions agree with TRBD2. Germline CDR1 and CDR2: SGHVS and FNYEAQ. This CDR3 is 15 amino acids long. V lost 5 bases, J lost 3 bases, and 8 bases stayed unmatched.

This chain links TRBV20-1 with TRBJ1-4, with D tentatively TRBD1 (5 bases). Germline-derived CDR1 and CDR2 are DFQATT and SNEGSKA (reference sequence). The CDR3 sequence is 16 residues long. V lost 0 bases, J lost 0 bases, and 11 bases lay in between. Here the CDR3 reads CSARDTAQATNEKLFF. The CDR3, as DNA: TGCAGTGCTAGAGATACGGCACAGGCAACTAATGAAAAACTGTTTTTT.

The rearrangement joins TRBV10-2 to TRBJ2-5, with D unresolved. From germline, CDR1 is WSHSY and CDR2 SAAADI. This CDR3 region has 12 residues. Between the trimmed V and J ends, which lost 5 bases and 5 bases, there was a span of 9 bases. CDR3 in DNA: TGCGCCAGCAGTCTTAGGCCGGAGACCCAGTACTTC. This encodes CASSLRPETQYF.

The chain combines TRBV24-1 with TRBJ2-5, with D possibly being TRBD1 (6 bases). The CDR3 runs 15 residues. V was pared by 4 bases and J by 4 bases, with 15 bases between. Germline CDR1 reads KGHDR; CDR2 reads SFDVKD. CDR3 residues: CATSDPDSLRETQYF. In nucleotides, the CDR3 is TGTGCCACCAGTGACCCGGACAGTCTTCGAGAGACCCAGTACTTC.

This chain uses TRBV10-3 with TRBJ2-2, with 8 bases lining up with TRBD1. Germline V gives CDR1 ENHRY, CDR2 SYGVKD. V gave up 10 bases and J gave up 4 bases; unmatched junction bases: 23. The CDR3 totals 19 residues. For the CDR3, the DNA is TGTGCCACGTCGAGTTTTCACGAACCAATGACAGGGGCCACCGGGGAGCTGTTTTTT. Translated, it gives CATSSFHEPMTGATGELFF.

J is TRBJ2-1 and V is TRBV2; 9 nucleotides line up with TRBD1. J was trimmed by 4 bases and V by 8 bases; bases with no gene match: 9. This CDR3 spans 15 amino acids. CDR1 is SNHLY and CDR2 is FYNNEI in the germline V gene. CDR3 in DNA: TGTGCCAGCCAAAATGGGACAGGGTTTTACAATGAGCAGTTCTTC. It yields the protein CASQNGTGFYNEQFF.

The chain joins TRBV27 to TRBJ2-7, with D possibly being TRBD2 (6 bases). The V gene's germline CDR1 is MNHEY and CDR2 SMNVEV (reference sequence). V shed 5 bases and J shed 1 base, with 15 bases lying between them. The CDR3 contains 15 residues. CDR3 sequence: CASSPVVGGSYEQYF. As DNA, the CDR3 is TGTGCCAGCAGTCCGGTGGTTGGGGGGTCCTACGAGCAGTACTTC.

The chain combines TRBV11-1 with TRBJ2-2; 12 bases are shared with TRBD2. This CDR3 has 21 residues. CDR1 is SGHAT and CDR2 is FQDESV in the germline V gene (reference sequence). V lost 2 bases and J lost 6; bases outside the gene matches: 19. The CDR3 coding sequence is TGTGCCAGCAGCTTACCTAATCCCGGGCTAGCGGGAGGGCCCTCCCCCGGGGAGCTGTTTTTT. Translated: CASSLPNPGLAGGPSPGELFF.